The 16 T cell receptor beta chains below were found in one sample sequenced in a study of T cells in Graves' hyperthyroidism and ophthalmopathy. The CDR3 regions of TCR beta were amplified from RNA transcripts. When the TCR CDR3 underwent first-round RT-PCR, the HTBI primer set was used. TCRdb re-derived calls from the multiplex PCR reads in MiXCR, one entry per CDR3 protein. The table records under 450,000 distinct CDR3 sequences, about a sixth of them present only once. The sample taken for sequencing was blood. The receptors originated from a woman aged 18-29 years with Graves' hyperthyroidism.

This clonotype has a count of ten or more. The J gene is TRBJ2-5, the V gene TRBV29-1; D possibly uses TRBD1 or TRBD2 (5 bases each). The V gene's germline CDR1 is SQVTM and CDR2 ANQGSEA. The CDR3 contains 12 residues. V lost 8 bases and J 4 bases, leaving 14 bases between the germline ends. The CDR3 nucleotides read TGCAGCAGTCGGGGCCGCGGAGAGACCCAGTACTTC. The encoded protein is CSSRGRGETQYF.

Ten or more counts support this clonotype. This sequence joins TRBV20-1 and TRBJ2-7, with D unresolved. Germline loops: CDR1 DFQATT, CDR2 SNEGSKA (reference sequence). V was clipped by 0 bases and J by 5 bases, with 17 bases between them. This CDR3 comprises 15 residues. CDR3 nucleotides: TGCAGTGCTAGAGATTCGGGTGGCTACAACCACGAGCAGTACTTC. Amino acids: CSARDSGGYNHEQYF.

This clonotype occurred many times. V and J are TRBV7-9 and TRBJ2-7; no firm D call. This CDR3 spans 14 amino acids. Trimming left V 4 bases short and J 3 bases short, with 13 bases between. Germline CDR1 SEHNR, CDR2 FQNEAQ (reference sequence). The CDR3 DNA reads TGTGCCAGCAGCTCCCATAGGGCAATCTACGAGCAGTACTTC. The encoded protein is CASSSHRAIYEQYF.

This clonotype was recorded a few times. The chain links TRBV3-1 to TRBJ2-3; D is ambiguous. Trimming stripped 4 bases from V and 2 bases from J, with 16 bases between. The CDR3 contains 16 residues. Germline V gene data show CDR1 as LGHDT and CDR2 as YNNKEL (reference sequence). CDR3 region: CASSRMSGTYTDTQYF. The CDR3 DNA reads TGTGCCAGCAGCCGTATGTCGGGCACGTACACAGATACGCAGTATTTT.

The chain uses TRBV6-1 and TRBJ1-6; D call uncertain. CDR3 length: 13 amino acids. CDR1 and CDR2 (germline): MNHNS, SASEGT. V was cut by 7 bases and J by 6 bases, with 10 bases left in between. Written as DNA, the CDR3 is TGTGCCAGCACCCAATCACCTAATTCACCCCTCCACTTT. It is translated as CASTQSPNSPLHF.

This clonotype occurred once. The J gene is TRBJ2-5, the V gene TRBV6-5; either TRBD1 or TRBD2 may fit D (5 bases each). Germline values: CDR1 MNHEY, CDR2 SVGAGI. V gave up 0 bases and J gave up 6 bases, with 20 bases separating them. The CDR3 extends over 17 amino acids. Written as DNA, the CDR3 is TGTGCCAGCAGTTACTCGAGTGGGCGGGTAGGGGTGAAGACCCAGTACTTC. It is translated as CASSYSSGRVGVKTQYF.

This clonotype occurred a few times. The chain couples TRBV19 to TRBJ2-1; D is undetermined. CDR1 and CDR2 from the germline V gene are LNHDA and SQIVND (reference sequence). The CDR3 runs to 13 residues. Trimming stripped 2 bases from V and 8 bases from J, with 10 bases between. CDR3 amino acids: CASSISWGHEQFF. CDR3 DNA sequence: TGTGCCAGTAGTATATCTTGGGGTCATGAGCAGTTCTTC.

The rearrangement joins TRBV6-1 to TRBJ1-2, with 9 bases that match TRBD1. This CDR3 spans 16 amino acids. V trimming: 3 bases; J trimming: 2 bases; junction bases outside the gene matches: 7. CDR1 and CDR2 (germline): MNHNS, SASEGT. CDR3 residues: CASSEAVGTGNYGYTF. The CDR3 nucleotides read TGTGCCAGCAGTGAGGCTGTCGGGACAGGGAACTATGGCTACACCTTC.

The genes are TRBV12-3 or TRBV12-4 and TRBJ1-2; TRBD1 might be the D (5 bases). V lost 3 bases to trimming and J lost 0 bases, with 14 bases between them. This CDR3 is 16 amino acids long. CDR3 amino acids: CASSFVGARANYGYTF. For the CDR3, the DNA is TGTGCCAGCAGTTTCGTAGGGGCCCGAGCTAACTATGGCTACACCTTC.

This clonotype appeared many times. The V call is TRBV6-1, the J call TRBJ2-7; D is ambiguous. The germline V gene encodes CDR1 MNHNS and CDR2 SASEGT. Deletions cut 6 bases from V and 0 bases from J, with 3 bases between. The CDR3 totals 11 residues. CDR3 sequence (DNA): TGTGCCAGCAGAACCTCCTACGAGCAGTACTTC. Residues: CASRTSYEQYF.

This clonotype was counted ten times or more. V and J are TRBV7-8 and TRBJ2-5; TRBD2 agrees at 8 bases. In germline, CDR1 is SGHVS, CDR2 FQNEAQ. The V segment lost 0 bases and the J segment 6 bases; nucleotides outside the gene matches: 6. The CDR3 extends over 15 amino acids. The CDR3 DNA reads TGTGCCAGCAGCTTAGCTGAAGCGGGAGTTAAGACCCAGTACTTC. As protein: CASSLAEAGVKTQYF.

There are many counts of this clonotype. V usage is TRBV20-1 and J usage is TRBJ2-7; D may be TRBD1 or TRBD2 (5 bases each). From germline, CDR1 is DFQATT and CDR2 SNEGSKA (reference sequence). V was cut by 0 bases and J by 5 bases, with 11 bases left in between. This CDR3 has 13 amino acids. The CDR3 here is CSARDRRDDEQYF. The CDR3 nucleotides read TGCAGTGCTAGAGACCGCCGGGACGACGAGCAGTACTTC.

The V and J genes are TRBV20-1 and TRBJ2-3; TRBD2 agrees at 16 bases. V gave up 2 bases and J gave up 2 bases; unmatched junction bases: 13. Per the germline V gene, CDR1 is DFQATT and CDR2 is SNEGSKA (reference sequence). The CDR3 is made up of 20 amino acids. Here the CDR3 reads CSARSRLGTSGRASTDTQYF. The CDR3 DNA follows: TGCAGTGCTAGAAGTCGCCTAGGGACTAGCGGGAGGGCCTCCACAGATACGCAGTATTTT.

Regarding this clonotype: Just one base apart from a much larger clone, this may be a read error. This chain uses TRBV7-9 with TRBJ2-7, with D uncertain. Trimming left V 8 bases short and J 3 bases short, with 14 bases between. This CDR3 region has 13 residues. CDR1 and CDR2 from the germline V gene are SEHNR and FQNEAQ (reference sequence). The CDR3 spells CASGSGRIYEQYF. The CDR3 DNA reads as TGTGCCAGCGGCTCTGGACGGATCTACGAGCAGTACTTC.

This clonotype was detected ten times or more. This chain uses TRBV5-1 with TRBJ1-1; 7 bases line up with TRBD1. Germline CDR1 and CDR2: SGHRS and YFSETQ. This CDR3 has 13 residues. The junction had 7 bases not matched to a gene; V was cut back by 5 bases and J by 6 bases. The CDR3, as DNA: TGCGCCAGCAGTACGACAGGGAAGGCTGAAGCTTTCTTT. Amino acids: CASSTTGKAEAFF.

This clonotype was observed many times. The V gene is TRBV11-3, the J gene TRBJ2-1; possible D gene TRBD1, 5 bases. With 4 bases removed from V and 6 bases from J, the gap between germline ends came to 16 bases. In germline, CDR1 is SGHNT, CDR2 YENEEA. This CDR3 contains 15 residues. CDR3 sequence (DNA): TGTGCCAGCAGCTGGGGCGGCCCCACGGGCAATGAGCAGTTCTTC. Residues: CASSWGGPTGNEQFF.